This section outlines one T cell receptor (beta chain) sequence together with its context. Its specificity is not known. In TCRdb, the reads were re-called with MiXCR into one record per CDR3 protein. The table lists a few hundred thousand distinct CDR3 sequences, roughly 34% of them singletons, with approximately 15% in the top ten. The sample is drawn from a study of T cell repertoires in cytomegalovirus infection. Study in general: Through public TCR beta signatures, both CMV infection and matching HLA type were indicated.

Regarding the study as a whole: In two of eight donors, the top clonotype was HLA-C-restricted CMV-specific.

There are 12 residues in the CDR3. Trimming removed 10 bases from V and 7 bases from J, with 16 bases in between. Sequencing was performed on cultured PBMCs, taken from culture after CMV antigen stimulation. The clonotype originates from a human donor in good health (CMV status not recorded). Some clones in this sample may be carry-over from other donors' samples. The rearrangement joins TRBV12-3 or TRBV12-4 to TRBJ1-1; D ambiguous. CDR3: CATHFGGSEAFF. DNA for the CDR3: TGTGCCACCCACTTCGGCGGCAGTGAAGCTTTCTTT.